A selection of T cell receptor beta chains follows, all from one sample in a study of cytomegalovirus exposure and HLA in healthy donors. Sequencing used immunoSEQ multiplex PCR; TCRdb keeps in-frame clones, though not all of them. The data show around 70,000 clones, 81% seen once. The sequenced material came from PBMCs. The source is a human donor in good health. Each CDR3 is given with its conserved first and last residue. Each record gives: CDR3 protein, CDR3 DNA, J gene, D gene, clone size, V gene. A D gene is named only where the DNA matches it firmly. Size tells how often a clone was seen (once, few, many) or the class of an expanded clone, and some rows leave it out.

CDR3aa: CSVEKGVIEGVAFF
CDR3nt: TGCAGCGTTGAAAAGGGGGTTATAGAGGGTGTGGCTTTCTTT
j_gene: TRBJ1-1
d_gene: .
abundance: .
v_gene: TRBV29-1

CDR3aa: CASSQEGSYNEQFF
CDR3nt: TGCGCCAGCAGCCAAGAGGGCAGCTACAATGAGCAGTTCTTC
j_gene: TRBJ2-1
d_gene: .
abundance: .
v_gene: TRBV4-3

CDR3aa: CASSTGVAGYTDTQYF
CDR3nt: TGTGCCAGCAGCACCGGGGTAGCGGGGTACACAGATACGCAGTATTTT
j_gene: TRBJ2-3
d_gene: TRBD2
abundance: .
v_gene: TRBV9

CDR3aa: CASSLGLAGTGAQYF
CDR3nt: TGTGCCAGCAGCTTGGGACTAGCGGGGACAGGGGCCCAGTACTTC
j_gene: TRBJ2-5
d_gene: .
abundance: .
v_gene: TRBV5-6

CDR3aa: CASSFRTVVNTEAFF
CDR3nt: TGTGCCAGCAGCTTCAGGACAGTGGTGAACACTGAAGCTTTCTTT
j_gene: TRBJ1-1
d_gene: .
abundance: .
v_gene: TRBV13

CDR3aa: CASSIATGTDIRGYTF
CDR3nt: TGTGCCAGTAGTATAGCTACCGGGACTGATATTAGAGGCTACACCTTC
j_gene: TRBJ1-2
d_gene: .
abundance: .
v_gene: TRBV19

CDR3aa: CASSGAGDPPSFRNTIYF
CDR3nt: TGTGCCAGCAGTGGGGCAGGGGACCCACCGAGCTTTAGAAACACCATATATTTT
j_gene: TRBJ1-3
d_gene: .
abundance: few
v_gene: TRBV6-1

CDR3aa: CATSTGQVYEQYF
CDR3nt: TGTGCCACCTCGACAGGGCAGGTCTACGAGCAGTACTTC
j_gene: TRBJ2-7
d_gene: TRBD1
abundance: .
v_gene: TRBV27

CDR3aa: CASSKTGQNTEAFF
CDR3nt: TGTGCCAGTAGTAAGACCGGACAGAACACTGAAGCTTTCTTT
j_gene: TRBJ1-1
d_gene: .
abundance: .
v_gene: TRBV19

CDR3aa: CASSFLTQGVSTEAFF
CDR3nt: TGTGCCAGCAGCTTCTTAACACAGGGGGTGAGCACTGAAGCTTTCTTT
j_gene: TRBJ1-1
d_gene: TRBD1
abundance: .
v_gene: TRBV13

CDR3aa: CASSLAGGPGEKLFF
CDR3nt: TGCGCCAGCAGCTTGGCCGGGGGACCGGGGGAAAAACTGTTTTTT
j_gene: TRBJ1-4
d_gene: .
abundance: .
v_gene: TRBV5-1

CDR3aa: CASSTPGAWSYNEQFF
CDR3nt: TGTGCCAGTAGTACCCCAGGGGCCTGGTCCTACAATGAGCAGTTCTTC
j_gene: TRBJ2-1
d_gene: .
abundance: once
v_gene: TRBV19

CDR3aa: CATSQGQGAAGELFF
CDR3nt: TGTGCCACCTCCCAGGGACAGGGGGCAGCCGGGGAGCTGTTTTTT
j_gene: TRBJ2-2
d_gene: TRBD1
abundance: .
v_gene: TRBV10-3

CDR3aa: CASSFKGVTYEQYF
CDR3nt: TGTGCCAGCAGCTTTAAGGGGGTAACCTACGAGCAGTACTTC
j_gene: TRBJ2-7
d_gene: .
abundance: .
v_gene: TRBV7-2

CDR3aa: CSVEGTKNYGYTF
CDR3nt: TGCAGCGTTGAAGGCACAAAGAACTATGGCTACACCTTC
j_gene: TRBJ1-2
d_gene: .
abundance: .
v_gene: TRBV29-1

CDR3aa: CASRDSGGASDTQYF
CDR3nt: TGTGCCAGCAGAGATAGCGGGGGGGCGTCAGATACGCAGTATTTT
j_gene: TRBJ2-3
d_gene: TRBD2
abundance: .
v_gene: TRBV6-6

CDR3aa: CASSAADSYNEQFF
CDR3nt: TGTGCCAGCAGCGCCGCGGACAGCTACAATGAGCAGTTCTTC
j_gene: TRBJ2-1
d_gene: .
abundance: .
v_gene: TRBV9

CDR3aa: CASSLRETGSSYEQYF
CDR3nt: TGCGCCAGCAGCTTGAGGGAGACAGGAAGCTCCTACGAGCAGTACTTC
j_gene: TRBJ2-7
d_gene: .
abundance: .
v_gene: TRBV5-1

CDR3aa: CASTLLSTNEKLFF
CDR3nt: TGTGCCAGCACCCTCCTATCAACTAATGAAAAACTGTTTTTT
j_gene: TRBJ1-4
d_gene: .
abundance: once
v_gene: TRBV6-6

CDR3aa: CATSSDSSEAFF
CDR3nt: TGTGCCACCTCTTCTGACAGCAGCGAAGCTTTCTTT
j_gene: TRBJ1-1
d_gene: .
abundance: .
v_gene: TRBV2

CDR3aa: CASSEASGSYGYTF
CDR3nt: TGTGCCAGCAGTGAAGCGAGCGGGTCCTATGGCTACACCTTC
j_gene: TRBJ1-2
d_gene: .
abundance: few
v_gene: TRBV2

CDR3aa: CASSPTFGGGGALRDTQYF
CDR3nt: TGTGCCAGCAGCCCGACGTTTGGGGGCGGGGGGGCCCTTAGAGATACGCAGTATTTT
j_gene: TRBJ2-3
d_gene: TRBD2
abundance: few
v_gene: TRBV7-9

CDR3aa: CASSATSGNQPQHF
CDR3nt: TGTGCCAGTAGTGCCACCTCGGGCAATCAGCCCCAGCATTTT
j_gene: TRBJ1-5
d_gene: .
abundance: few
v_gene: TRBV19

CDR3aa: CASSDPKERLAGSTDTQYF
CDR3nt: TGTGCCAGCAGCGACCCCAAGGAACGACTAGCGGGAAGCACAGATACGCAGTATTTT
j_gene: TRBJ2-3
d_gene: TRBD2
abundance: .
v_gene: TRBV9

CDR3aa: CASSNRGYHQPQHF
CDR3nt: TGTGCCAGTAGCAACAGGGGCTACCATCAGCCCCAGCATTTT
j_gene: TRBJ1-5
d_gene: TRBD1
abundance: .
v_gene: TRBV19